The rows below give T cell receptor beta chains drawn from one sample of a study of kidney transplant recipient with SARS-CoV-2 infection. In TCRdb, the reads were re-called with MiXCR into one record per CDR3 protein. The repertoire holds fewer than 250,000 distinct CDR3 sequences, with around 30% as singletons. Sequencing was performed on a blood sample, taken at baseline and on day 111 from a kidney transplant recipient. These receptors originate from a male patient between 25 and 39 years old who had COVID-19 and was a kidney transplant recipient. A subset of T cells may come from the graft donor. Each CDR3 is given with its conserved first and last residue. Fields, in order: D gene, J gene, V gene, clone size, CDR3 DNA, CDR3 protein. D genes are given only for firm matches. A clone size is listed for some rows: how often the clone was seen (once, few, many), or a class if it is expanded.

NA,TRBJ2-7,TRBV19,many,TGTGCCAGTAGTATGGGGGGCCCCTACGAGCAGTACTTC,CASSMGGPYEQYF
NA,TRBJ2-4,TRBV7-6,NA,TGTGCCAGCAGCTTAGCATCGAGGGGTCGGATTCAGTACTTC,CASSLASRGRIQYF
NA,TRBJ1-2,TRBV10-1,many,TGCGCCAGCAGTGTGCGTATAAGATCGCGAAAGACCTATGGCTACACCTTC,CASSVRIRSRKTYGYTF
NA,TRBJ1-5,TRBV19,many,TGTGCCAGTAGTATCTGGGGAAATCAGCCCCAGCATTTT,CASSIWGNQPQHF
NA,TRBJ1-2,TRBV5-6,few,TGTGCCAGCGGTATGCTCAATAGTCGAAAGACCTATGGCTACACCTTC,CASGMLNSRKTYGYTF
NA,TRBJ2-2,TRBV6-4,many,TGTGCCAGCAGTGACTCCGGCACCGGGGAGCTGTTTTTT,CASSDSGTGELFF
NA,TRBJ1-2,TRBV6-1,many,TGTGCCAGCAGTCCTTATGGGGAATGTAGAAACACCTATGGCTACACCTTC,CASSPYGECRNTYGYTF
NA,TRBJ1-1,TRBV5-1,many,TGCGCCAGCAGCTTGGAAGCAGTGGCATCGAACACTGAAGCTTTCTTT,CASSLEAVASNTEAFF
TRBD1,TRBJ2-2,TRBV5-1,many,TGCGCCAGCAGCCCTGTGTCTATGGGGACAGGGGTTGCCGGGGAGCTGTTTTTT,CASSPVSMGTGVAGELFF
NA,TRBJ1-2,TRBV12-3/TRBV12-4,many,TGTGCCAGCAGTCATCCCTTCACAGCAGGAAAGACCTATGGCTACACCTTC,CASSHPFTAGKTYGYTF